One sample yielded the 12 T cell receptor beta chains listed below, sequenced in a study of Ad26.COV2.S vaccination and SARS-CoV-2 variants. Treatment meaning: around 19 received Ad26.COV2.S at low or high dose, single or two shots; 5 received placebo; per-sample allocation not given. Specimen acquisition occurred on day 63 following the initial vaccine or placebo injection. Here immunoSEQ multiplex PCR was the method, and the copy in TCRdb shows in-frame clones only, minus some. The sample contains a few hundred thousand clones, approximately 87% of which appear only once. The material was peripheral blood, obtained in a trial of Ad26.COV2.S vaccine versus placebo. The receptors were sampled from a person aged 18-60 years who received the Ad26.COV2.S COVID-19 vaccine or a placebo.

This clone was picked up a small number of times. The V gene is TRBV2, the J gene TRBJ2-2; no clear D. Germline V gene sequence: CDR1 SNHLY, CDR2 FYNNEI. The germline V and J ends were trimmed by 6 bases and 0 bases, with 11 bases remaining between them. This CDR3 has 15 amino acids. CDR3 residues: CASRLARANTGELFF. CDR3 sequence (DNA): TGTGCCAGCAGGTTGGCCAGAGCGAACACCGGGGAGCTGTTTTTT.

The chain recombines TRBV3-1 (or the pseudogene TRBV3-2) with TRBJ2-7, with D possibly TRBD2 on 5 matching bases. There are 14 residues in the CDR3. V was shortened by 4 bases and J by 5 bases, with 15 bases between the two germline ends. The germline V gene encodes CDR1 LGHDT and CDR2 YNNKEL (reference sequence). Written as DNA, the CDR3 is TGTGCCAGCAGCCGGAGGCCCCATGGGCACGAGCAGTACTTC. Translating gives CASSRRPHGHEQYF.

The CDR3 coding sequence is TGTGCCAGCAGCTCCCTTCTTCAGACGAGCACAGATACGCAGTATTTT. Protein sequence: CASSSLLQTSTDTQYF. The chain joins TRBV5-4 to TRBJ2-3; D unclear. Germline V lookup: CDR1 SGHNT, CDR2 YYREEE (reference sequence). There are 16 residues in the CDR3. Trimming took 3 bases from V and 0 from J, leaving 14 bases between them.

CDR3 DNA sequence: TGTGCCAGCAGCCTGCGGTTAGGGACTTCGAACACCGGGGAGCTGTTTTTT. Its protein is CASSLRLGTSNTGELFF. This chain links TRBV11-2 with TRBJ2-2, with D maybe TRBD2 (6 bases). This CDR3 is 17 amino acids long. In germline, CDR1 is SGHAT, CDR2 FQNNGV. Trimming shortened V by 5 bases and J by 0 bases, and 16 bases separated the two germline ends.

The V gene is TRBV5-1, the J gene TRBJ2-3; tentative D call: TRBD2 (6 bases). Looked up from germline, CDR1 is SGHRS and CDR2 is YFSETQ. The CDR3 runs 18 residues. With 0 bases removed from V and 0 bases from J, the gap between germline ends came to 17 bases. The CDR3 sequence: CASSLVTGTGVSTDTQYF. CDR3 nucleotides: TGCGCCAGCAGCTTGGTCACCGGGACGGGAGTTAGCACAGATACGCAGTATTTT.

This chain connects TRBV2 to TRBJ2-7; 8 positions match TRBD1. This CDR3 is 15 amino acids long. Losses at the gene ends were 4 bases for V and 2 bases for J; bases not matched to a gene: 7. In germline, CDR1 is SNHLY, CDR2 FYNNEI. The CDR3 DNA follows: TGTGCCAGCAGTGGGATCCGGGACAGGCCCTACGAGCAGTACGTC. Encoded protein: CASSGIRDRPYEQYV.

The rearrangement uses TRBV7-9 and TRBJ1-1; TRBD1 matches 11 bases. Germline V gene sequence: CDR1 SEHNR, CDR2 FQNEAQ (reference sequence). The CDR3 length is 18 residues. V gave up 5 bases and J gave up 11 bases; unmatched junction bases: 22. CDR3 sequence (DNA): TGTGCCAGCAGCGGCGGGGCCAGCTCCGGGACAGGGGGGTCAGAGGCTTTCTTT. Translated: CASSGGASSGTGGSEAFF.

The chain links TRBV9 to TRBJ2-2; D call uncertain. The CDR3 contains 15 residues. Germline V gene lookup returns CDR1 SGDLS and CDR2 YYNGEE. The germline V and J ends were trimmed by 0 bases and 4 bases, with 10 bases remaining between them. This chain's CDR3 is CASSVVESLTGELFF. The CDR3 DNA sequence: TGTGCCAGCAGCGTAGTTGAGTCTCTCACCGGGGAGCTGTTTTTT.

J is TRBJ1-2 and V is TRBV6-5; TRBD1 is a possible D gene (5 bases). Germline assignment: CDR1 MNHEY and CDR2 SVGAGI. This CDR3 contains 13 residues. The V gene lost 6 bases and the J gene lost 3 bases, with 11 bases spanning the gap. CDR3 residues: CASSLEGDYGYTF. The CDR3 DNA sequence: TGTGCCAGCAGCCTCGAAGGGGACTATGGCTACACCTTC.

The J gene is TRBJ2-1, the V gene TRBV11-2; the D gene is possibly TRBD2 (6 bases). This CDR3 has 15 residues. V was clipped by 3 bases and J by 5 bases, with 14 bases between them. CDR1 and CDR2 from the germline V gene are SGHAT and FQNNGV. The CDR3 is CASSLAGSRNNEQFF. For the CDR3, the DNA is TGTGCCAGCAGCTTGGCCGGGAGTAGAAACAATGAGCAGTTCTTC.

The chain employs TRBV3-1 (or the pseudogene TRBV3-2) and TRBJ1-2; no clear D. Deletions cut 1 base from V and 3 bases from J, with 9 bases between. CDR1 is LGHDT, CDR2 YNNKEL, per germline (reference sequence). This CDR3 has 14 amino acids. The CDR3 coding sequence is TGTGCCAGCAGCCAAGGGGCCGGGGACTATGGCTACACCTTC. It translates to CASSQGAGDYGYTF.

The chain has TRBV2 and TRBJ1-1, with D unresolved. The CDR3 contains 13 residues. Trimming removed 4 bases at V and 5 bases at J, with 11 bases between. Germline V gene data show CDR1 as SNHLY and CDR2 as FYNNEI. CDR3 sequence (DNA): TGTGCCAGCAGTGGAGATTACTCGACTGAAGCTTTCTTT. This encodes CASSGDYSTEAFF. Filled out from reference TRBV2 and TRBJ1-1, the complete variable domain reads EPEVTQTPSHQVTQMGQEVILRCVPISNHLYFYWYRQILGQKVEFLVSFYNNEISEKSEIFDDQFSVERPDGSNFTLKIRSTKLEDSAMYFCASSGDYSTEAFFGQGTRLTVV.